This TCR beta chain originates from a study of T-cell memory formation after mild COVID-19. As for the study in general: Most TCR clusters belonged to a single donor.

In TCRdb, the 5' RACE reads were re-called with MiXCR into one record per CDR3 protein. The table lists over 150,000 distinct CDR3 sequences, 15% to 20% of them singletons, with 3% to 4.5% in the top ten. Many counts were recorded for this clonotype. This clonotype originated in a young man who had mild COVID-19 (a few samples of this study predate the infection). Cell type and time point are not known. Sample: PBMCs or a T cell subset sorted from them (not recorded which).

This CDR3 is CSARATSAGETQYF. CDR3 in DNA: TGCAGTGCTAGAGCCACATCAGCGGGAGAGACCCAGTACTTC. The genes are TRBV20-1 and TRBJ2-5; TRBD2 might be the D (6 bases). This CDR3 has 14 residues. The germline V gene encodes CDR1 DFQATT and CDR2 SNEGSKA (reference sequence). Trimming removed 1 base at V and 4 bases at J, with 13 bases between.